This TCR beta chain is drawn from a study of T-cell memory formation after mild COVID-19. On the study more broadly: There were largely donor-specific TCR clusters.

MiXCR was run by TCRdb on the 5' RACE reads, yielding one entry per CDR3 protein. The sample records hundreds of thousands of distinct CDR3 sequences, about 20% being singletons. Overall study findings and caveats: CD4+ contracting clones lay mainly in CM and EM, CD8+ ones in EMRA. CD4+ bias marked clones expanding day 15 to 37, unlike balanced contracting clones. The SARS-CoV-2 specificity of second-wave clones reaching peak at day 37 remained unverified.

A few counts support this clonotype. What it recognizes is unknown. This clonotype was obtained from an adult woman who had mild COVID-19 (a few samples of this study predate the infection). Cell type and time point are not known. The sequenced sample was PBMCs or a T cell subset sorted from them (not recorded which).

For the CDR3, the DNA is TGTGCCAGCAGCTTCTCATCCTCTGGGGCCAACGTCCTGACTTTC. Residues: CASSFSSSGANVLTF. This chain joins TRBV7-2 and TRBJ2-6; no firm D call. The CDR3 has 15 residues. Trimming removed 3 bases from V and 0 bases from J, with 6 bases in between. Per the germline V gene, CDR1 is SGHTA and CDR2 is FQGNSA.